The clone carrying this T cell receptor beta chain counts as medium-sized. Its antigen is not identified. This entry belongs to a study of metastatic and nonmetastatic thyroid tumors. Whole-study context: Comparative analysis of repertoires was undertaken across blood and tumor or nodule tissue obtained from malignant and benign thyroid patients.

Prior to thyroid surgery, none of the patients had received any treatment. Study-wide points: Malignant thyroid tumors reportedly exceeded benign nodules significantly in TCR beta diversity, with the difference appearing in blood and tumor.

Authors' processing steps: Between-group CDR3 differences, defined by clinicopathological status, yielded a distant-metastasis classifier for papillary thyroid cancer. With MiXCR, TCRdb called clones anew from the PCR reads. Clone size and V and J calls follow TCRdb, not the original study. The sample consists of 40,000 or so clones, roughly a quarter of them appearing once. Per germline, CDR1 MNHNS and CDR2 SASEGT. V was cut by 6 bases and J by 2 bases, with 5 bases left in between. This CDR3 has 12 residues. The TCR originated in a female donor with papillary thyroid cancer or a benign thyroid nodule (not recorded which). Some clones in this sample may be carry-over from other donors' samples. The sequencing sample was made of blood. This chain joins TRBV6-1 and TRBJ1-3; no definite D call. CDR3 in amino acids: CASRVPGNTIYF. CDR3 DNA sequence: TGTGCCAGCAGGGTACCTGGAAACACCATATATTTT.